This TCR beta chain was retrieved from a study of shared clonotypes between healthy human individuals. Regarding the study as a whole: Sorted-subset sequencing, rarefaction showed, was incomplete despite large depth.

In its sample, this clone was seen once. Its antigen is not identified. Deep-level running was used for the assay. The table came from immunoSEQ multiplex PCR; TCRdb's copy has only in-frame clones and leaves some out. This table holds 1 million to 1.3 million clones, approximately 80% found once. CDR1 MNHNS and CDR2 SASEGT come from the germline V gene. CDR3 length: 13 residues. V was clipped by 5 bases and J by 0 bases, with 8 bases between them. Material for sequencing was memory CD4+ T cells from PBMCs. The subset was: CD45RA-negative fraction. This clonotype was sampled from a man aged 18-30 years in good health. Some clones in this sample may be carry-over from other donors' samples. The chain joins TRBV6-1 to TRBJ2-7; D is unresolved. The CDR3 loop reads CASSPPSSYEQYF. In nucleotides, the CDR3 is TGTGCCAGCAGTCCCCCTAGCTCCTACGAGCAGTACTTC.